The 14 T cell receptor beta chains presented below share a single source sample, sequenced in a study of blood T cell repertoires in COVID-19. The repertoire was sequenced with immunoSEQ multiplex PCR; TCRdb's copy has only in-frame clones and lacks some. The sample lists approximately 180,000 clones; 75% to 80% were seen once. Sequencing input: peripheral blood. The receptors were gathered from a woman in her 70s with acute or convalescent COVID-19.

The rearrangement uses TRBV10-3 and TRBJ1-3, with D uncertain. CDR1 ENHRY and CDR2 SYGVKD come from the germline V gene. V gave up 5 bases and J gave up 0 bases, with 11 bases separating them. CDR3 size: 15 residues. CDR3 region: CAISSLRDSGNTIYF. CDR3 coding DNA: TGTGCCATCAGTTCTCTCCGGGACTCTGGAAACACCATATATTTT.

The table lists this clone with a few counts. The CDR3 loop is CASSHRTVTMNTEAFF. CDR3 nucleotides: TGTGCCAGTAGCCATCGGACGGTGACTATGAACACTGAAGCTTTCTTT. The chain links TRBV19 to TRBJ1-1; D call uncertain. CDR1 and CDR2 (germline): LNHDA, SQIVND (reference sequence). V lost 6 bases and J lost 0, with 17 bases in between. CDR3 length: 16 amino acids.

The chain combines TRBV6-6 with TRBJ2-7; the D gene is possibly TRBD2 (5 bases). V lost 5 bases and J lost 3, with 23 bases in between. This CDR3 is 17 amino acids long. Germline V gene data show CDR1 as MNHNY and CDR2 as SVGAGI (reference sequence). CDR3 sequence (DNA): TGTGCCAGCAGTCCGGGGAGTCTCCTCACTGGGTTCTACGAGCAGTACTTC. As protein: CASSPGSLLTGFYEQYF.

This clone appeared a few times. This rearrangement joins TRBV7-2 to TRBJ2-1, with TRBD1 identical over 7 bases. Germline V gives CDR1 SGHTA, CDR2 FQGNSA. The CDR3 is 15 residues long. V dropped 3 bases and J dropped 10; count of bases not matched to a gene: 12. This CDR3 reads CASSFRLQGTSEQFF. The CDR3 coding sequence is TGTGCCAGCAGCTTCAGGTTACAGGGGACCTCAGAGCAGTTCTTC.

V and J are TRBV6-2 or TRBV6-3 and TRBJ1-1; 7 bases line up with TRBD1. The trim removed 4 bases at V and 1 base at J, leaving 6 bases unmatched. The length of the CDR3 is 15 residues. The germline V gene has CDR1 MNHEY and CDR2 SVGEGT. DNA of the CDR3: TGTGCCAGCAGTTCGCCGGGACAGCGGAACACTGAAGCTTTCTTT. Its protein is CASSSPGQRNTEAFF.

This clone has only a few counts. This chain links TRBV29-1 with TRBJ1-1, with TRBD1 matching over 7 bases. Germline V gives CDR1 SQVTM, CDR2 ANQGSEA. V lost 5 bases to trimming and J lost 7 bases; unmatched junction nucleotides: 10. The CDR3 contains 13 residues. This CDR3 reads CSVSTGPGGEAFF. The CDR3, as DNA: TGCAGCGTTTCGACAGGGCCAGGGGGTGAAGCTTTCTTT.

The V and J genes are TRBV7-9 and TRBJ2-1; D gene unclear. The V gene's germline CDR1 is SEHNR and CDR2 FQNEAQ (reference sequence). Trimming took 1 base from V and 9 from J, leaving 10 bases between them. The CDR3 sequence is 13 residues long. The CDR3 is CASSLGVRSEQFF. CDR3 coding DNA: TGTGCCAGCAGCTTAGGCGTTCGAAGTGAGCAGTTCTTC.

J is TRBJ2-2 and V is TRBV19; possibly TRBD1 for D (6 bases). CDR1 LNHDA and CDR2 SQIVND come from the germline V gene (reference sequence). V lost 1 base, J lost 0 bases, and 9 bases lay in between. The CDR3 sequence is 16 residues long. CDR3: CASSIAGTSNTGELFF. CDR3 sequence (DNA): TGTGCCAGTAGTATAGCCGGGACATCGAACACCGGGGAGCTGTTTTTT.

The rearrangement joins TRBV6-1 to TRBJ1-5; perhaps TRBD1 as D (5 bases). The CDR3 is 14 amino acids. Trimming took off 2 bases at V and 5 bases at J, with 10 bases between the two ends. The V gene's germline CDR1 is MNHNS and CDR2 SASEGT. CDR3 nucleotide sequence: TGTGCCAGCAGTGAACGTGGGGCGGATCAGCCCCAGCATTTT. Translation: CASSERGADQPQHF.

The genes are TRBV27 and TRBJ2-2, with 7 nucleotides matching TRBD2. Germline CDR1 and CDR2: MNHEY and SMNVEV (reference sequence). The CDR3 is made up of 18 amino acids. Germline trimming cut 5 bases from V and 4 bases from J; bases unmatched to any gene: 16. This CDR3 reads CASSRSFGGRRSTGELFF. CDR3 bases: TGTGCCAGCAGTCGAAGCTTCGGCGGGAGAAGAAGCACCGGGGAGCTGTTTTTT.

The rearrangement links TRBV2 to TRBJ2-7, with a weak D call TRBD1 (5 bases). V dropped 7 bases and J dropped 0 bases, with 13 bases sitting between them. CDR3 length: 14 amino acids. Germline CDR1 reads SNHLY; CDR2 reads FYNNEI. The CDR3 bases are TGTGCCAGCATGCCACAGGCTAGCTCCTACGAGCAGTACTTC. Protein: CASMPQASSYEQYF.

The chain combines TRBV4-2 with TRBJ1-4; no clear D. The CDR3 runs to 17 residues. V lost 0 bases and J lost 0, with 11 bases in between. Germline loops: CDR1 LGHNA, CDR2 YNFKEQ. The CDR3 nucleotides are TGTGCCAGCAGCCAAGAAGTCCGCGTTGCAACTAATGAAAAACTGTTTTTT. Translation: CASSQEVRVATNEKLFF.

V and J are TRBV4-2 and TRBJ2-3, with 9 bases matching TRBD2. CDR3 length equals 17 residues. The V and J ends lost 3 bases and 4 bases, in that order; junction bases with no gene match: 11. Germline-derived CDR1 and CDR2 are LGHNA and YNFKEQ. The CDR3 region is CASSQFAGGPSADTQYF. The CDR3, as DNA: TGTGCCAGCAGCCAGTTTGCGGGAGGGCCTTCAGCAGATACGCAGTATTTT.

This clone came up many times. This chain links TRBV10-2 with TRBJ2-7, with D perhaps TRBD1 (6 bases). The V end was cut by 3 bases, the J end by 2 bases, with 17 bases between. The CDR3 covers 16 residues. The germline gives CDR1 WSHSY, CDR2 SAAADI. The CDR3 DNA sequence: TGCGCCAGCAGTGACAGTTGGTTTGGACAGCCCTACGAGCAGTACTTC. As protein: CASSDSWFGQPYEQYF.